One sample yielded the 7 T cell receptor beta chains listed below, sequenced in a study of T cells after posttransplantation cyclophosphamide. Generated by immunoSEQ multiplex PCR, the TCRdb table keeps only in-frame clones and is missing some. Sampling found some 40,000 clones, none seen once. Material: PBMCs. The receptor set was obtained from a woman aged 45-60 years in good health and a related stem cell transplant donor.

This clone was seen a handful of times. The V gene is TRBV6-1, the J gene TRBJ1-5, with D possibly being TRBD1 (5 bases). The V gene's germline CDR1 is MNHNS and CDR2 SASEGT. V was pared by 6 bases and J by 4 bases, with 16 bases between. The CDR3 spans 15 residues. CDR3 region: CASSLGTGLNQPQHF. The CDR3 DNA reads TGTGCCAGCAGCCTCGGGACGGGACTTAATCAGCCCCAGCATTTT.

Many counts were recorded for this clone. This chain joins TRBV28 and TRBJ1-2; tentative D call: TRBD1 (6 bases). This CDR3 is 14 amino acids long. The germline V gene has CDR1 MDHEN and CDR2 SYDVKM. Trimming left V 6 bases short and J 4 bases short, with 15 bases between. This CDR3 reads CASRAGRGSYGYTF. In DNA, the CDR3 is TGTGCCAGCAGGGCGGGCAGGGGTAGCTATGGCTACACCTTC.

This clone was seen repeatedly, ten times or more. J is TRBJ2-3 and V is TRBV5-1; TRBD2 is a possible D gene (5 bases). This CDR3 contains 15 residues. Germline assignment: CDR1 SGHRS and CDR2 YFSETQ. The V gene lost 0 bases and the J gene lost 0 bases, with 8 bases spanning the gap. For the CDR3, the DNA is TGCGCCAGCAGCTTGGAGTTAGCGAGCACAGATACGCAGTATTTT. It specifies CASSLELASTDTQYF. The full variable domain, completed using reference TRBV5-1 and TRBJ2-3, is KAGVTQTPRYLIKTRGQQVTLSCSPISGHRSVSWYQQTPGQGLQFLFEYFSETQRNKGNFPGRFSGRQFSNSRSEMNVSTLELGDSALYLCASSLELASTDTQYFGPGTRLTVL.

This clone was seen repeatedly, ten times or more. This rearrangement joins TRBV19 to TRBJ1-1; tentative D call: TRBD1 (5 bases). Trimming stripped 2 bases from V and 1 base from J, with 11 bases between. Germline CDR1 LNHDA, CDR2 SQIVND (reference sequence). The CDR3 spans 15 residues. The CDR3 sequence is CASSISGAWNTEAFF. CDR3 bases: TGTGCCAGTAGTATAAGTGGGGCTTGGAACACTGAAGCTTTCTTT.

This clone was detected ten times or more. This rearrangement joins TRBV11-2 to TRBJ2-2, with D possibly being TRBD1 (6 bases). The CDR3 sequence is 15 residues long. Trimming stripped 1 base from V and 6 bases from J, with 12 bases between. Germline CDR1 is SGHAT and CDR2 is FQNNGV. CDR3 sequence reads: CASSLVRGFAGELFF. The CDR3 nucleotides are TGTGCCAGCAGCTTAGTAAGGGGGTTTGCCGGGGAGCTGTTTTTT.

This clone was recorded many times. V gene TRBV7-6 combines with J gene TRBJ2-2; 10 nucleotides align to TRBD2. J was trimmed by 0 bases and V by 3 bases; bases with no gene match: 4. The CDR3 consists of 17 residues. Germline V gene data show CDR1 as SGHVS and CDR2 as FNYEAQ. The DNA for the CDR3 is TGTGCCAGCAGCTTCCCTCTAGCGGGAGCGAACACCGGGGAGCTGTTTTTT. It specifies CASSFPLAGANTGELFF.

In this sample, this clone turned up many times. CDR3 sequence (DNA): TGTGCCAGCAGCCAAGAACCAGGGGACGAGCAGTACTTC. Translating it yields CASSQEPGDEQYF. The chain recombines TRBV4-2 with TRBJ2-7, with D possibly being TRBD1 (6 bases). The V end was cut by 0 bases, the J end by 5 bases, with 8 bases between. CDR1 LGHNA and CDR2 YNFKEQ come from the germline V gene. The CDR3 loop spans 13 amino acids.